Shown below are 27 T cell receptor beta chains from a single sample sequenced in a study of OX40 agonist ivuxolimab in advanced cancers. Some clones are missing from TCRdb's copy, which holds only in-frame ones; the method was immunoSEQ multiplex PCR. The sample has 35,000 to 40,000 clones, around 82% seen once. This sample comprised CD4+ or CD8+ T cells sorted from blood, obtained in a trial of the OX40 agonist ivuxolimab. These receptors originate from an adult with an advanced solid tumor such as melanoma, head and neck, liver or kidney cancer.

The rearrangement links TRBV5-1 to TRBJ2-2; D is ambiguous. Germline V lookup: CDR1 SGHRS, CDR2 YFSETQ. CDR3 length equals 14 residues. Trimming removed 3 bases from V and 2 bases from J, with 8 bases in between. The DNA for the CDR3 is TGCGCCAGCAGCTCTCGCCCTAACACCGGGGAGCTGTTTTTT. The encoded protein is CASSSRPNTGELFF.

The V gene is TRBV9, the J gene TRBJ2-5, with D perhaps matching TRBD2 (6 bases). The CDR3 has 15 residues. Germline values: CDR1 SGDLS, CDR2 YYNGEE. With 0 bases removed from V and 5 bases from J, the gap between germline ends came to 14 bases. CDR3 loop: CASSVGVGGRETQYF. DNA of the CDR3: TGTGCCAGCAGCGTAGGAGTCGGGGGTCGGGAGACCCAGTACTTC.

The chain links TRBV6-6 to TRBJ1-6, with D uncertain. The CDR3 loop spans 15 amino acids. Between the trimmed V and J ends, which lost 2 bases and 10 bases, there was a span of 15 bases. In germline, CDR1 is MNHNY, CDR2 SVGAGI (reference sequence). Here the CDR3 DNA reads TGTGCCAGCAGTTACGCCGGAGGGTTGAGCTCACCCCTCCACTTT. This translates into CASSYAGGLSSPLHF.

The V gene is TRBV5-1, the J gene TRBJ2-7; 8 nucleotides match TRBD2. In germline, CDR1 is SGHRS, CDR2 YFSETQ. The CDR3 covers 14 residues. V was pared by 5 bases and J by 2 bases, with 6 bases of the junction left unmatched. The CDR3 loop is CASSLGLAPYEQYF. CDR3 DNA: TGCGCCAGCAGTCTAGGACTAGCCCCCTACGAGCAGTACTTC.

This clone was counted a single time. The J gene is TRBJ1-2, the V gene TRBV29-1, with TRBD1 as a possible D gene (6 bases). CDR1 is SQVTM, CDR2 ANQGSEA, per germline. The CDR3 loop spans 17 amino acids. Trimming took 3 bases from V and 6 from J, leaving 26 bases between them. As DNA, the CDR3 is TGCAGCGTTGATAATGCGGGGGCCGGGGTGCCTACTAATGGCTACACCTTC. It encodes CSVDNAGAGVPTNGYTF.

The count of this clone is one. The rearrangement links TRBV6-5 to TRBJ2-2, with D perhaps TRBD1 (6 bases). V was pared by 6 bases and J by 3 bases, with 11 bases between. This CDR3 is 14 amino acids long. Germline values: CDR1 MNHEY, CDR2 SVGAGI. CDR3: CASRGGRDTGELFF. CDR3 DNA sequence: TGTGCCAGCAGAGGGGGAAGGGACACCGGGGAGCTGTTTTTT.

J is TRBJ2-6 and V is TRBV27, with D possibly matching TRBD2 (5 bases). The germline gives CDR1 MNHEY, CDR2 SMNVEV (reference sequence). This CDR3 is 17 amino acids long. Trimming cost V 3 bases and J 0 bases, with 12 bases left between them. The CDR3 is CASSFAVGSSGANVLTF. The CDR3 DNA reads TGTGCCAGCAGTTTTGCAGTTGGGAGCTCTGGGGCCAACGTCCTGACTTTC. Combining the CDR3 with reference TRBV27 and TRBJ2-6 gives the whole variable domain EAQVTQNPRYLITVTGKKLTVTCSQNMNHEYMSWYRQDPGLGLRQIYYSMNVEVTDKGDVPEGYKVSRKEKRNFPLILESPSPNQTSLYFCASSFAVGSSGANVLTFGAGSRLTVL.

The gene calls are TRBV6-5 and TRBJ1-6; TRBD1 agrees at 7 bases. The CDR3 extends over 14 amino acids. Trimming removed 6 bases from V and 8 bases from J; junction bases left unmatched: 7. Germline CDR1 MNHEY, CDR2 SVGAGI. CDR3 in DNA: TGTGCCAGCAGCCCCAGGGGGATTGATTCACCCCTCCACTTT. Protein product: CASSPRGIDSPLHF.

This clone has just a few counts. The CDR3 sequence is CASSLVFSGAGNYGYTF. The CDR3 coding sequence is TGTGCCAGCAGCTTGGTGTTTTCCGGGGCAGGGAACTATGGCTACACCTTC. This sequence joins TRBV5-5 and TRBJ1-2, with a tentative D call TRBD1 (5 bases). The CDR3 consists of 17 residues. V gave up 0 bases and J gave up 2 bases, with 17 bases separating them. Germline V gives CDR1 SGHKS, CDR2 YYEKEE (reference sequence).

This clone was observed once. This chain uses TRBV19 with TRBJ2-3; D gene uncertain. Germline CDR1 and CDR2: LNHDA and SQIVND (reference sequence). Trimming removed 3 bases from V and 0 bases from J, with 10 bases in between. The CDR3 loop spans 15 amino acids. The CDR3 bases are TGTGCCAGTAGTATCGGTACAGTTAGCACAGATACGCAGTATTTT. Translated: CASSIGTVSTDTQYF.

This clone has a handful of counts. The chain links TRBV6-6 to TRBJ2-1; 9 nucleotides match TRBD2. Germline V gives CDR1 MNHNY, CDR2 SVGAGI (reference sequence). J was trimmed by 4 bases and V by 2 bases; bases with no gene match: 6. This CDR3 is built from 16 residues. As DNA, the CDR3 is TGTGCCAGCAGTTACCCGGCTAGCGGGGAATACAATGAGCAGTTCTTC. Protein product: CASSYPASGEYNEQFF.

This chain links TRBV5-8 with TRBJ2-7; 8 bases are shared with TRBD1. This CDR3 is built from 12 residues. Per germline, CDR1 SGHTS and CDR2 YDEGEE. CDR3 bases: TGTGCCAGCAGCTTACGACAGGGGAGAGGGTATGTC. The encoded protein is CASSLRQGRGYV.

The gene calls are TRBV5-1 and TRBJ2-1; 8 nucleotides align to TRBD1. Germline V lookup: CDR1 SGHRS, CDR2 YFSETQ. The length of the CDR3 is 17 residues. V lost 3 bases to trimming and J lost 1 base; unmatched junction nucleotides: 9. CDR3 DNA sequence: TGCGCCAGCAGCTCCCGGGACAGGCTTCTGTCCTACAATGAGCAGTTCTTC. Translation gives CASSSRDRLLSYNEQFF.

This chain connects TRBV4-3 to TRBJ2-2; D gene unclear. Trimming took off 1 base at V and 1 base at J, with 7 bases between the two ends. Looked up from germline, CDR1 is LGHNA and CDR2 is YSLEER. The CDR3 covers 15 residues. CDR3 sequence: CASSQGAGNTGELFF. The CDR3, as DNA: TGCGCCAGCAGCCAAGGGGCAGGGAACACCGGGGAGCTGTTTTTT.

V gene TRBV4-3 combines with J gene TRBJ2-3; D is perhaps TRBD2 (6 bases). Trimming took 4 bases from V and 1 from J, leaving 9 bases between them. From germline, CDR1 is LGHNA and CDR2 YSLEER. The CDR3 is 14 residues long. CDR3 loop: CASSLTGGTDTQYF. The DNA of the CDR3 is TGCGCCAGCAGCCTAACGGGGGGCACAGATACGCAGTATTTT.

This clone has a single count. This chain uses TRBV10-1 with TRBJ2-3, with TRBD2 identical over 7 bases. There are 14 residues in the CDR3. The V and J ends lost 6 bases and 7 bases, in that order; junction bases with no gene match: 10. Germline V gene sequence: CDR1 WNHNN, CDR2 SYGVQD (reference sequence). CDR3 loop: CASSRSGVWNTQYF. CDR3 nucleotide sequence: TGCGCCAGCAGCCGAAGCGGGGTTTGGAATACGCAGTATTTT.

Turning to this clone: The sample has other DNA sequences that encode this CDR3 too. The chain uses TRBV29-1 and TRBJ2-7; D may be TRBD1 (6 bases). CDR3 length equals 12 residues. Germline CDR1 reads SQVTM; CDR2 reads ANQGSEA. CDR3 DNA sequence: TGCAGTGTCCAACAGGGACCCAACGAGCAGTACTTC. It encodes CSVQQGPNEQYF.

This chain links TRBV19 with TRBJ1-1; D might be TRBD1 (6 bases). The V and J ends lost 7 bases and 2 bases respectively, with 20 bases between them. Germline V gene lookup returns CDR1 LNHDA and CDR2 SQIVND (reference sequence). This CDR3 comprises 16 residues. CDR3 DNA: TGTGCCAGTACCCCCGGGACAAGGGGACGCAACACTGAAGCTTTCTTT. The encoded protein is CASTPGTRGRNTEAFF.

This clone showed up just a few times. The chain links TRBV14 to TRBJ1-4, with TRBD1 matching over 9 bases. The CDR3 runs 15 residues. The V gene end was trimmed by 6 bases and the J gene end by 4 bases; junction bases not matched to a gene: 6. CDR1 is SGHDN and CDR2 is FVKESK in the germline V gene. The CDR3 DNA sequence: TGTGCCAGCAGACGTCGACAGGGGGTTAATGAAAAACTGTTTTTT. Amino acid sequence: CASRRRQGVNEKLFF.

The chain employs TRBV23-1 and TRBJ1-5; a possible D gene is TRBD1 (5 bases). TRBV23-1 is an ORF, with its function uncertain. The V gene lost 7 bases and the J gene lost 0 bases, with 13 bases spanning the gap. CDR3 size: 15 residues. In DNA, the CDR3 is TGCGCCAGCACCACAGGAAAGGATAGCAATCAGCCCCAGCATTTT. Translation gives CASTTGKDSNQPQHF.

The chain combines TRBV18 with TRBJ2-1; D gene unclear. Germline assignment: CDR1 KGHSH and CDR2 LQKENI. CDR3 length: 15 amino acids. With 0 bases removed from V and 2 bases from J, the gap between germline ends came to 8 bases. In DNA, the CDR3 is TGTGCCAGCTCACCACCGCCCGGCCCCTACAATGAGCAGTTCTTC. Translating gives CASSPPPGPYNEQFF.

The V and J genes are TRBV13 and TRBJ1-1, with 10 bases identical to TRBD1. The CDR3 consists of 15 residues. V trimming: 5 bases; J trimming: 6 bases; junction bases outside the gene matches: 9. CDR1 PRHDT and CDR2 FYEKMQ come from the germline V gene (reference sequence). CDR3 DNA: TGTGCCAGCAGCCACGACAGGGGGCTGGGAGCTGAAGCTTTCTTT. Its protein product is CASSHDRGLGAEAFF.

J is TRBJ2-1 and V is TRBV7-2; 9 bases align to TRBD2. V trimming: 1 base; J trimming: 10 bases; junction bases outside the gene matches: 8. Germline V lookup: CDR1 SGHTA, CDR2 FQGNSA. This CDR3 contains 15 residues. For the CDR3, the DNA is TGTGCCAGCAGCTTAGGTAGCGGGGGCCCAGGGGAGCAGTTCTTC. This sequence encodes CASSLGSGGPGEQFF.

Only a few counts were recorded for this clone. V gene TRBV19 combines with J gene TRBJ2-7; 9 bases line up with TRBD1. V dropped 5 bases and J dropped 8; count of bases not matched to a gene: 7. This CDR3 has 13 amino acids. Germline CDR1 reads LNHDA; CDR2 reads SQIVND (reference sequence). CDR3 DNA: TGTGCCAGTAGTCCGGACAGGGGTGAGCAGCAGTACTTC. Translated: CASSPDRGEQQYF.

This clone appeared a few times. The chain joins TRBV27 to TRBJ2-3; a weak D match, TRBD1 (6 bases). The CDR3 has 14 residues. Germline V gene data show CDR1 as MNHEY and CDR2 as SMNVEV (reference sequence). Trimming took off 3 bases at V and 4 bases at J, with 11 bases between the two ends. CDR3 nucleotide sequence: TGTGCCAGCAGTTTTCGTGGGGGCTCAGATACGCAGTATTTT. Its translation: CASSFRGGSDTQYF.

This sequence joins TRBV5-1 and TRBJ1-2, with TRBD1 matching 7 bases. V dropped 5 bases and J dropped 0; count of bases not matched to a gene: 10. This CDR3 region has 16 residues. Germline assignment: CDR1 SGHRS and CDR2 YFSETQ. In DNA form, the CDR3 reads TGCGCCAGCAGGGTTGGAGGAGGGGGCTCTAACTATGGCTACACCTTC. Translation: CASRVGGGGSNYGYTF. The whole variable domain, remainder taken from reference TRBV5-1 and TRBJ1-2, is KAGVTQTPRYLIKTRGQQVTLSCSPISGHRSVSWYQQTPGQGLQFLFEYFSETQRNKGNFPGRFSGRQFSNSRSEMNVSTLELGDSALYLCASRVGGGGSNYGYTFGSGTRLTVV.

This chain uses TRBV19 with TRBJ2-3, with D unresolved. The CDR3 has 16 residues. V lost 6 bases, J lost 1 base, and 17 bases lay in between. CDR1 and CDR2 (germline): LNHDA, SQIVND (reference sequence). The CDR3 protein is CASRLHSPLGTDTQYF. As DNA, the CDR3 is TGTGCCAGTAGACTTCACTCGCCCCTAGGCACAGATACGCAGTATTTT.